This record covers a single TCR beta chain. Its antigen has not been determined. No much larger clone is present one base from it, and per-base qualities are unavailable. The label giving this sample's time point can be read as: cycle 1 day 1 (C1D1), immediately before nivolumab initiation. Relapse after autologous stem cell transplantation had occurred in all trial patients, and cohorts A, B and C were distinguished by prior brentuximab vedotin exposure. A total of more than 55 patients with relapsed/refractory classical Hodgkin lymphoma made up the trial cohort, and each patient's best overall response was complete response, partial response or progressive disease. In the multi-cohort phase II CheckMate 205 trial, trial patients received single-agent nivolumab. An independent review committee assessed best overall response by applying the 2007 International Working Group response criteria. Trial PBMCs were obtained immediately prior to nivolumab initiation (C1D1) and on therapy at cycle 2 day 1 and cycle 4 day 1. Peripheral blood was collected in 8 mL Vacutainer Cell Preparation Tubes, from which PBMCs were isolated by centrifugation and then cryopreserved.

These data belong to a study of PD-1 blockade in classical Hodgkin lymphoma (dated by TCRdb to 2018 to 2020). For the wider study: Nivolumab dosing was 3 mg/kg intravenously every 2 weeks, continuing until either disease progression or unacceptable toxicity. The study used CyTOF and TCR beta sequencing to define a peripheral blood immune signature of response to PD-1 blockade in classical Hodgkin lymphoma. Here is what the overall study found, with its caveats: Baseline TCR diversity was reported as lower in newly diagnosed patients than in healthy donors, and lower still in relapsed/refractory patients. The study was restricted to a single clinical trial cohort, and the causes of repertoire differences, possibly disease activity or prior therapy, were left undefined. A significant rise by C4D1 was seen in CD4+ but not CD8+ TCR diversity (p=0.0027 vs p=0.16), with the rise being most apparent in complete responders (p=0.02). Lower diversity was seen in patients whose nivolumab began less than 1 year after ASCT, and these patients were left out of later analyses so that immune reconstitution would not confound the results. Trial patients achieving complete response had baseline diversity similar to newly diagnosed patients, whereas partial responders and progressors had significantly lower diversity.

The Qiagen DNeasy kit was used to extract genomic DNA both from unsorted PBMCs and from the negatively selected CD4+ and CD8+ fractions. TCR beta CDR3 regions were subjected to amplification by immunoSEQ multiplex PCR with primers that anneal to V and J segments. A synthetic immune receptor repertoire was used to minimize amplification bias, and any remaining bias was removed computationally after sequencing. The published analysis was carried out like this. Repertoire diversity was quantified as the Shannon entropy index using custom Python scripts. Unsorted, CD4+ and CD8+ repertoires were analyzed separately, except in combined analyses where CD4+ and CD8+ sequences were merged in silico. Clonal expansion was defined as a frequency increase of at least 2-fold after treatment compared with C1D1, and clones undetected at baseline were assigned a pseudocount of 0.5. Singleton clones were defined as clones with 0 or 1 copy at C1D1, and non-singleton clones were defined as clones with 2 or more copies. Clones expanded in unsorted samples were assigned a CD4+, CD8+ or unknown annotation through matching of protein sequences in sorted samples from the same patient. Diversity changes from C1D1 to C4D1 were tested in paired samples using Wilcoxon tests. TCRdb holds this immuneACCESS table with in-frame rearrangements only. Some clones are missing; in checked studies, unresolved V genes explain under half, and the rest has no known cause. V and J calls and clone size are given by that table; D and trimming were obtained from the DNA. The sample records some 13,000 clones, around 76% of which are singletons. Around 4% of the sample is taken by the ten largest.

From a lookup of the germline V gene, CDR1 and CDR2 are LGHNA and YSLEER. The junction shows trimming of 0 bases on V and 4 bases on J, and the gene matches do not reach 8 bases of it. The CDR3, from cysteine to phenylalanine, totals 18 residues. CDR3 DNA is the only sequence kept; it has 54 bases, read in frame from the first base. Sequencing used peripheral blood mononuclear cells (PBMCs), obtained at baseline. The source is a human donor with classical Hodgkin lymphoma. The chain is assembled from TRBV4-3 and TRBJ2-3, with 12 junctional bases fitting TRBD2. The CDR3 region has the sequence CASSQDSASGGAADTQYF. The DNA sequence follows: TGCGCCAGCAGCCAAGATTCCGCTAGCGGGGGGGCCGCAGATACGCAGTATTTT.